Listed below are T cell receptor beta chains from one sample, sequenced in a study of T cells after posttransplantation cyclophosphamide. Profiled with immunoSEQ multiplex PCR; TCRdb holds only in-frame clones, not every one. The sample holds 22,000 or so clones, almost 75% seen once. Source material: memory CD4+ T cells sorted from PBMCs. The receptors here all came from a woman aged 60-70 years in good health, CMV-negative, and a related stem cell transplant donor. Both conserved end residues are part of each CDR3. Fields, in order: clone size, V gene, D gene, CDR3 length, J gene, CDR3 DNA, CDR3 protein. D genes are given only for firm matches. Some rows mark clone size as missing; the rest say once, few, many or name a class of expanded clone.

clone_size: few
v_call: TRBV5-1
d_call: TRBD1
cdr3_length: 16
j_call: TRBJ1-1
cdr3_nt: TGCGCCAGCAGCCTACAAGGACAGGGCTTGTTCACTGAAGCTTTCTTT
cdr3_aa: CASSLQGQGLFTEAFF

clone_size: -
v_call: TRBV5-1
d_call: -
cdr3_length: 14
j_call: TRBJ2-2
cdr3_nt: TGCGCCAGCAGCTTTGGCCTAGGCACCGGGGAGCTGTTTTTT
cdr3_aa: CASSFGLGTGELFF

clone_size: -
v_call: TRBV5-4
d_call: -
cdr3_length: 13
j_call: TRBJ1-2
cdr3_nt: TGTGCCAGCAGCGGCGGAGCAGAGGATGGCTACACCTTC
cdr3_aa: CASSGGAEDGYTF

clone_size: -
v_call: TRBV27
d_call: -
cdr3_length: 14
j_call: TRBJ2-7
cdr3_nt: TGTGCCAGCACCTTGACTAGTGCGAGCTACGAGCAGTACTTC
cdr3_aa: CASTLTSASYEQYF

clone_size: -
v_call: TRBV25-1
d_call: -
cdr3_length: 14
j_call: TRBJ2-1
cdr3_nt: TGTGCCAGCAATGGGGGGAACTCCTACAATGAGCAGTTCTTC
cdr3_aa: CASNGGNSYNEQFF

clone_size: -
v_call: TRBV6-1
d_call: TRBD1
cdr3_length: 13
j_call: TRBJ2-4
cdr3_nt: TGTGCCAGCAGTGAGGGACAGAAAAACATTCAGTACTTC
cdr3_aa: CASSEGQKNIQYF

clone_size: -
v_call: TRBV5-8
d_call: -
cdr3_length: 16
j_call: TRBJ2-5
cdr3_nt: TGTGCCAGCAGCTGGACGGGATCGGGCGGGCGTGAGACCCAGTACTTC
cdr3_aa: CASSWTGSGGRETQYF

clone_size: -
v_call: TRBV27
d_call: TRBD2
cdr3_length: 14
j_call: TRBJ2-5
cdr3_nt: TGTGCCAGCCGGGGACTAGCGAGACAAGAGACCCAGTACTTC
cdr3_aa: CASRGLARQETQYF

clone_size: -
v_call: TRBV7-3
d_call: TRBD1
cdr3_length: 15
j_call: TRBJ2-7
cdr3_nt: TGTGCCAGCAGCTTGGGAGACAGGGATTGGGACGAGCAGTACTTC
cdr3_aa: CASSLGDRDWDEQYF

clone_size: -
v_call: TRBV29-1
d_call: -
cdr3_length: 14
j_call: TRBJ2-7
cdr3_nt: TGCAGCGTTCTGGTTGCGGGTCGGGCGTACGAGCAGTACTTC
cdr3_aa: CSVLVAGRAYEQYF